This record looks at one T cell receptor beta chain sequence and its context. Germline assignment: CDR1 LGHDT and CDR2 YNNKEL (reference sequence). J gave up 3 bases and V 5 bases, and 9 bases lay outside the gene matches. CDR3 length equals 16 residues. Original analysis: Reference gene primers were amplified, and this amplification served to estimate nucleated cell counts. The data were produced by immunoSEQ multiplex PCR, yet TCRdb's version contains in-frame clones alone and is incomplete. The D gene and trimming were derived from the DNA, and the V and J assignments and clone size from that table. The sample lists approximately 290,000 clones; 90% to 95% were seen once. This specimen comes from a study of blood T cell repertoires in COVID-19. Enrolment of Seattle patients took place during active infection, and they were followed longitudinally.

V is TRBV3-1 (or the pseudogene TRBV3-2) and J is TRBJ2-7; 11 nucleotides line up with TRBD1. The receptor was isolated from a woman aged 25-40 years with COVID-19, enrolled during active disease. The sequencing sample was made of peripheral blood. The CDR3 protein is CASSREIGTGGYEQYF. DNA of the CDR3: TGTGCCAGCAGCAGGGAGATAGGGACAGGGGGCTACGAGCAGTACTTC.